This record concerns one TCR beta chain sequence. The target antigen is unknown. Only Caucasian adults living in Nashville, Tennessee made up the donor group. Splitting the CD4+ cells yielded a CD45RA+ naive subset and a CD45RA-negative memory subset. J was trimmed by 5 bases and V by 2 bases; bases with no gene match: 12. Germline CDR1 reads WNHNN; CDR2 reads SYGVQD (reference sequence). The CDR3 contains 17 residues. Clones were sequenced by immunoSEQ multiplex PCR, and TCRdb holds only the in-frame ones, with some missing. Of 2.5 million or so clones listed, approximately 90% are singletons. The data are from a study of shared clonotypes between healthy human individuals. Study findings and constraints: Among the subsets, naive ones generally showed larger estimated richness than memory ones. Sampling covered nothing but blood. Tissue TCR repertoires likely differ from those found in blood.

The sequencing sample was made of naive CD4+ T cells sorted from blood. Subset noted: CD45RA+ positively selected. The clonotype originates from a man between 18 and 35 years old in good health. The chain recombines TRBV10-1 with TRBJ2-5, with 9 bases lining up with TRBD1. The CDR3 DNA reads as TGCGCCAGCAGTGAGAGGGGGACAGGGAGGTTTGGGGAGACCCAGTACTTC. Its protein is CASSERGTGRFGETQYF.